The 12 T cell receptor beta chains in this list originate from one sample, sequenced in a study of T cell responses to AZD1222 COVID-19 vaccine. Generated by immunoSEQ multiplex PCR, the TCRdb table keeps only in-frame clones and is missing some. The sample carries around 84,000 clones, around 92% recorded once. This specimen was peripheral blood, taken on day 0 of MenACWY control vaccination. The receptors originated from an adult in good health.

CDR3 nucleotide sequence: TGCAGCGTTGACCCCAGAAACAATGAGCAGTTCTTC. Translating gives CSVDPRNNEQFF. The genes are TRBV29-1 and TRBJ2-1; no clear D gene. The CDR3 loop spans 12 amino acids. V gave up 3 bases and J gave up 5 bases, with 8 bases separating them. Looked up from germline, CDR1 is SQVTM and CDR2 is ANQGSEA.

This sequence joins TRBV3-1 (or the pseudogene TRBV3-2) and TRBJ1-2, with TRBD1 as a possible D gene (5 bases). The germline V gene has CDR1 LGHDT and CDR2 YNNKEL (reference sequence). CDR3 length: 14 residues. With 3 bases removed from V and 7 bases from J, the gap between germline ends came to 15 bases. CDR3 in amino acids: CASSQPRVGGGYTF. In nucleotides, the CDR3 is TGTGCCAGCAGCCAGCCCAGAGTTGGGGGTGGCTACACCTTC.

V is TRBV19 and J is TRBJ1-5; 8 nucleotides match TRBD1. Germline CDR1 LNHDA, CDR2 SQIVND (reference sequence). V gave up 3 bases and J gave up 1 base; unmatched junction bases: 2. The CDR3 consists of 15 residues. CDR3 sequence (DNA): TGTGCCAGTAGTATTCAGGGGGCCAGCAATCAGCCCCAGCATTTT. Amino acids: CASSIQGASNQPQHF. Variable domain in full (rest from reference TRBV19 and TRBJ1-5): DGGITQSPKYLFRKEGQNVTLSCEQNLNHDAMYWYRQDPGQGLRLIYYSQIVNDFQKGDIAEGYSVSREKKESFPLTVTSAQKNPTAFYLCASSIQGASNQPQHFGDGTRLSIL.

The J gene is TRBJ1-3, the V gene TRBV11-2; D is unclear. The CDR3 consists of 16 residues. The V end lost 1 base, the J end lost 1 base, and 11 bases lay between the germline ends. Germline CDR1 reads SGHAT; CDR2 reads FQNNGV. CDR3 bases: TGTGCCAGCAGCTTAGGGACGGAGATTTCTGGAAACACCATATATTTT. It specifies CASSLGTEISGNTIYF.

The chain is built from TRBV7-9 and TRBJ2-5; D unresolved. In germline, CDR1 is SEHNR, CDR2 FQNEAQ (reference sequence). Deletions cut 5 bases from V and 1 base from J, with 5 bases between. The CDR3 has 12 residues. CDR3 amino acids: CASSVLQETQYF. CDR3 in DNA: TGTGCCAGCAGCGTCCTCCAAGAGACCCAGTACTTC.

The chain carries TRBV18 and TRBJ2-1, with TRBD2 matching over 13 bases. The CDR3 covers 15 residues. Per the germline V gene, CDR1 is KGHSH and CDR2 is LQKENI. After removal of 3 bases from V and 5 bases from J, the junction contained 1 base not matched to a gene. CDR3 loop: CASSPGLAGHNEQFF. In nucleotides, the CDR3 is TGTGCCAGCTCACCGGGACTAGCGGGACACAATGAGCAGTTCTTC.

The V gene is TRBV27, the J gene TRBJ2-3; D perhaps matches TRBD1 (5 bases). Deletions cut 8 bases from V and 0 bases from J, with 9 bases between. From germline, CDR1 is MNHEY and CDR2 SMNVEV (reference sequence). The CDR3 sequence is 13 residues long. CDR3 in amino acids: CASSRASTDTQYF. The CDR3 nucleotides read TGTGCCAGCTCCAGGGCCAGCACAGATACGCAGTATTTT.

The V call is TRBV7-9, the J call TRBJ2-6; TRBD1 aligns across 9 bases. This CDR3 has 16 amino acids. V lost 5 bases to trimming and J lost 3 bases; unmatched junction nucleotides: 5. Germline CDR1 reads SEHNR; CDR2 reads FQNEAQ (reference sequence). CDR3 residues: CASSHTGGGGANVLTF. In DNA, the CDR3 is TGTGCCAGCAGCCATACAGGGGGCGGTGGGGCCAACGTCCTGACTTTC.

The V and J genes are TRBV3-1 (or the pseudogene TRBV3-2) and TRBJ1-5; 9 bases are shared with TRBD1. The germline V gene encodes CDR1 LGHDT and CDR2 YNNKEL (reference sequence). The CDR3 consists of 15 residues. The trim removed 0 bases at V and 9 bases at J, leaving 6 bases unmatched. CDR3 loop: CASSQDGTGSGPQHF. In nucleotides, the CDR3 is TGTGCCAGCAGCCAAGATGGGACAGGGAGTGGGCCCCAGCATTTT.

This clone was picked up one time. The V and J genes are TRBV13 and TRBJ1-1; D uncertain. The germline gives CDR1 PRHDT, CDR2 FYEKMQ (reference sequence). The germline V and J ends were trimmed by 6 bases and 0 bases, with 14 bases remaining between them. The CDR3 loop spans 15 amino acids. CDR3 amino acids: CASRREQNLNTEAFF. CDR3 nucleotide sequence: TGTGCCAGCAGGCGGGAACAGAATTTGAACACTGAAGCTTTCTTT.

V gene TRBV7-2 combines with J gene TRBJ2-3; 12 bases map to TRBD2. The CDR3 is made up of 16 amino acids. Losses at the gene ends were 5 bases for V and 6 bases for J; bases not matched to a gene: 9. Germline-derived CDR1 and CDR2 are SGHTA and FQGNSA. The CDR3 loop reads CASSPTLAGGLDTQYF. CDR3 DNA sequence: TGTGCCAGCAGCCCCACCCTAGCGGGGGGGCTTGATACGCAGTATTTT.

The chain joins TRBV5-1 to TRBJ2-1, with a weak D call TRBD1 (5 bases). The CDR3 is 13 residues long. Germline loops: CDR1 SGHRS, CDR2 YFSETQ. Trimming stripped 7 bases from V and 5 bases from J, with 13 bases between. The CDR3 loop reads CASSDSLDNEQFF. The CDR3 DNA is TGCGCCAGCTCCGACAGTCTTGACAATGAGCAGTTCTTC.